These T cell receptor beta chains were read from a single sample in a study of Tregs in tolerant kidney transplant recipients. TCRdb's table, derived via immunoSEQ multiplex PCR, lists solely in-frame clones and lacks some. The sample includes 95,000 to 120,000 clones, roughly 90% of them seen just once. The specimen was CD4+ T cells from blood, collected before the transplant. The source is a human donor who received a combined kidney and bone marrow transplant. CDR3s include the opening cysteine and the closing phenylalanine or tryptophan. Fields, in order: J gene, V gene, CDR3 protein.

>TRBJ2-5|TRBV5-1
CASSSGLAGAVRETQYF
>TRBJ2-7|TRBV28
CASSLGGYEQYF
>TRBJ1-5|TRBV6-5
CASRTGMGNQPQHF
>TRBJ2-2|TRBV5-1
CASSLLPSGTGELFF
>TRBJ1-2|TRBV28
CASSPPREWGYTF
>TRBJ1-5|TRBV6-6
CASRPGQGRHQPQHF
>TRBJ1-2|TRBV2
CASRRDSGGYTF
>TRBJ2-7|TRBV28
CASSPGTTHGGSYEQYF
>TRBJ1-2|TRBV7-8
CASSLSHRGLTNYGYTF
>TRBJ1-3|TRBV5-1
CASSLGAISGNTIYF
>TRBJ2-7|TRBV18
CASSPPRTSGRGEQYF
>TRBJ1-4|TRBV29-1
CSAQKAGTGGEKLFF
>TRBJ2-5|TRBV6-6
CASSLASQETQYF
>TRBJ1-1|TRBV6-5
CASSRDTRNTEAFF
>TRBJ2-3|TRBV5-4
CASSLYRGGGTDTQYF
>TRBJ1-2|TRBV5-5
CASSLGNGLNYGYTF